One TCR beta chain is described in this entry. These data originate in a study of blood T cell repertoires in COVID-19. CDR1 is MGHRA, CDR2 YSYEKL, per germline. The length of the CDR3 is 15 residues. V lost 1 base, J lost 2 bases, and 2 bases stayed unmatched. The assay was immunoSEQ multiplex PCR, and TCRdb's table has in-frame clones only and misses some. The sample shows about 170,000 clones, around 83% of them seen only once. This sequence joins TRBV4-1 and TRBJ2-1; TRBD1 aligns across 7 bases. The sample taken for sequencing was PBMCs or T cells enriched from blood (not recorded which). The source is a man over 45 who had recovered from COVID-19. CDR3 nucleotides: TGCGCCAGCAGCCAAGCGGGGACAGCCTACAATGAGCAGTTCTTC. It codes for CASSQAGTAYNEQFF.